This T cell receptor (beta chain) was found in a study of blood T cell repertoires in COVID-19. Study-level information: COVID-19 samples, acute and convalescent, were from the United States, Italy and Spain. PBMCs, B-cell-depleted T cells, or T cells were the source of the cDNA or gDNA that made up the material.

J lost 4 bases, V lost 5 bases, and 17 bases had no gene match. The germline V gene has CDR1 MNHNY and CDR2 SVGAGI (reference sequence). This CDR3 comprises 19 residues. Original processing notes: Reference gene primer amplification in the assay estimated nucleated cell counts. Using immunoSEQ multiplex PCR, the repertoire was profiled, and TCRdb retains in-frame clones only, with some absent. V and J calls and clone size are given by that table; D and trimming were obtained from the DNA. The sample carries approximately 210,000 clones, 70% to 90% recorded once. J is TRBJ2-1 and V is TRBV6-6; TRBD2 agrees at 10 bases. Sequenced input: peripheral blood. The receptor's source is a woman in her 70s with active or convalescent COVID-19. CDR3 sequence reads: CASSRVTSGFPSFYNEQFF. The DNA for the CDR3 is TGTGCCAGCAGTCGCGTGACTAGCGGGTTTCCCTCATTTTACAATGAGCAGTTCTTC.